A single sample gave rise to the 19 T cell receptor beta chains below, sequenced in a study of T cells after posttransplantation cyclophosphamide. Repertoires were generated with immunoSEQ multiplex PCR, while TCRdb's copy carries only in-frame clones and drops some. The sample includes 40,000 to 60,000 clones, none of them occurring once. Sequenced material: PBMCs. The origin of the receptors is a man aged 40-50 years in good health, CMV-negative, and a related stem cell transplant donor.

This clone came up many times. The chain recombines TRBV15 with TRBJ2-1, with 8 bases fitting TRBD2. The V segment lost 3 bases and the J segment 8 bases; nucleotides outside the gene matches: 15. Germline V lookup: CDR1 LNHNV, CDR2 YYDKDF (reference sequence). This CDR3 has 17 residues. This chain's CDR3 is CATSSLDGTRGGDEQFF. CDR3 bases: TGTGCCACCAGCAGTTTGGATGGGACTAGGGGGGGCGATGAGCAGTTCTTC. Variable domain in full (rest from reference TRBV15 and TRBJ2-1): DAMVIQNPRYQVTQFGKPVTLSCSQTLNHNVMYWYQQKSSQAPKLLFHYYDKDFNNEADTPDNFQSRRPNTSFCFLDIRSPGLGDTAMYLCATSSLDGTRGGDEQFFGPGTRLTVL.

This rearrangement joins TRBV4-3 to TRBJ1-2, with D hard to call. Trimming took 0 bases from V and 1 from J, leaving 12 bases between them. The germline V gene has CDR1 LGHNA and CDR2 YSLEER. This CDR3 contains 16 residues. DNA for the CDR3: TGCGCCAGCAGCCAAGAGTTTAAGCGATATAACTATGGCTACACCTTC. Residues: CASSQEFKRYNYGYTF.

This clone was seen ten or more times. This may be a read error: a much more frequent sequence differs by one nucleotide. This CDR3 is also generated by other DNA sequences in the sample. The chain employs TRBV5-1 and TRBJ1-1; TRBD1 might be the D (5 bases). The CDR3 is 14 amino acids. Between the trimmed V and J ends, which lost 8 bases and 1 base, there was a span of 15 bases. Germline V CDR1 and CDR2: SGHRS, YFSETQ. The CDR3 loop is CASSPTGGNTEAFF. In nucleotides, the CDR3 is TGCGCCAGTAGCCCCACGGGGGGGAACACTGAAGCTTTCTTT. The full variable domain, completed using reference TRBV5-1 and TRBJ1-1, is KAGVTQTPRYLIKTRGQQVTLSCSPISGHRSVSWYQQTPGQGLQFLFEYFSETQRNKGNFPGRFSGRQFSNSRSEMNVSTLELGDSALYLCASSPTGGNTEAFFGQGTRLTVV.

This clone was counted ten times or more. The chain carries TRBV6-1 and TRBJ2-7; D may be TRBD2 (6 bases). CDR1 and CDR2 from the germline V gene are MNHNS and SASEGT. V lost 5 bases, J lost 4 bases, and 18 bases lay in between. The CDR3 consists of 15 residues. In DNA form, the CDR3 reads TGTGCCAGCAGTACACGACTAGGGCCCCTATACGAGCAGTACTTC. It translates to CASSTRLGPLYEQYF.

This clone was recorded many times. CDR3 bases: TGTGCCAGCAGTTACTCGAGGCAGGGGGAGGGCTACACCTTC. It is translated as CASSYSRQGEGYTF. The chain is built from TRBV6-5 and TRBJ1-2, with 7 positions matching TRBD1. Looked up from germline, CDR1 is MNHEY and CDR2 is SVGAGI. CDR3 length: 14 amino acids. V gave up 0 bases and J gave up 8 bases; unmatched junction bases: 6.

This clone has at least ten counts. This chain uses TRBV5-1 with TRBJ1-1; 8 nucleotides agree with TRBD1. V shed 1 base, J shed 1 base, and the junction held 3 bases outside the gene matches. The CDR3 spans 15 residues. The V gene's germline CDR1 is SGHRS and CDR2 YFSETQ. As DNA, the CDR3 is TGCGCCAGCAGCTTGCTCGGGACAGGGAACACTGAAGCTTTCTTT. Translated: CASSLLGTGNTEAFF.

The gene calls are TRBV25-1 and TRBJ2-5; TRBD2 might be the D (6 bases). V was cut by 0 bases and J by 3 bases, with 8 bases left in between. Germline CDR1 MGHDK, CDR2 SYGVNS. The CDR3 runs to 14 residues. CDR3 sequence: CASSEYGGKETQYF. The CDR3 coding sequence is TGTGCCAGCAGTGAATATGGGGGGAAAGAGACCCAGTACTTC.

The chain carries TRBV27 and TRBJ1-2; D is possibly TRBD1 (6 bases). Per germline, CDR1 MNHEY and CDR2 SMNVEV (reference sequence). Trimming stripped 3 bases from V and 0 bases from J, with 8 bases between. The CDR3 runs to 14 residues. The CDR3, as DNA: TGTGCCAGCAGTTTCGGGGACACTAACTATGGCTACACCTTC. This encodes CASSFGDTNYGYTF.

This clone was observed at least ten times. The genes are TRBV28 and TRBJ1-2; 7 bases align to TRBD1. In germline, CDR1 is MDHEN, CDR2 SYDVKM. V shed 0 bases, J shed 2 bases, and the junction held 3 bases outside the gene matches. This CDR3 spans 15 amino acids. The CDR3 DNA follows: TGTGCCAGCAGTTTATGGAGGGGGCGCAACTATGGCTACACCTTC. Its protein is CASSLWRGRNYGYTF.

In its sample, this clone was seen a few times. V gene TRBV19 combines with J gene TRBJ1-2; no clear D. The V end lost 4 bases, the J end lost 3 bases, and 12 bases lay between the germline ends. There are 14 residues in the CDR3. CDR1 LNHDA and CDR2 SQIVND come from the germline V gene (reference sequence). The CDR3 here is CASSTPPLYYGYTF. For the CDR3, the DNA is TGTGCCAGTAGTACCCCCCCCCTGTACTATGGCTACACCTTC.

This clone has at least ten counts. CDR3 DNA sequence: TGTGCCAGCAGCTCCAAGGCGGTGGGAGAGACCCAGTACTTC. Translation gives CASSSKAVGETQYF. The chain has TRBV5-4 and TRBJ2-5; D is undetermined. Germline lookup yields CDR1 SGHNT and CDR2 YYREEE (reference sequence). Trimming shortened V by 3 bases and J by 4 bases, and 13 bases separated the two germline ends. CDR3 length: 14 amino acids.

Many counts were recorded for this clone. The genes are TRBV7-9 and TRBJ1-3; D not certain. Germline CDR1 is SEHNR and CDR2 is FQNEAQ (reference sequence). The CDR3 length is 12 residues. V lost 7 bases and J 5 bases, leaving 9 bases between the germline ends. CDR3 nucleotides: TGTGCCAGCAAGGAAACTAGAAACACCATATATTTT. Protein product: CASKETRNTIYF.

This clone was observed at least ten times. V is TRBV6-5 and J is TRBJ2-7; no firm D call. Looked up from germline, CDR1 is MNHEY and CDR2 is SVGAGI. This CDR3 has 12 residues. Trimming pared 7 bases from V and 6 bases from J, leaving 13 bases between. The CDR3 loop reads CASTDTMGEQYF. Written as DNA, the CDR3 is TGTGCCAGCACCGATACTATGGGCGAGCAGTACTTC.

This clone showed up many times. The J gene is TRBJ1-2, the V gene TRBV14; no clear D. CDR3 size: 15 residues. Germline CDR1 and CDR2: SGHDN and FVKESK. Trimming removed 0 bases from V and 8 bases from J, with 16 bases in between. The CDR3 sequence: CASSQDRTVRYGYTF. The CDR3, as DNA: TGTGCCAGCAGCCAAGACAGAACAGTTCGCTACGGCTACACCTTC.

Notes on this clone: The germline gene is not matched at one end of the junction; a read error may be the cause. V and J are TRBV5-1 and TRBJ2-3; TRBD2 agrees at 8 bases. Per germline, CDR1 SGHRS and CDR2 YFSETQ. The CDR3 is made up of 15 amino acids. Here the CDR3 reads CASSRAGVYTDAQYF. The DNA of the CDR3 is TGCGCCAGCAGCCGAGCGGGAGTATACACAGATGCGCAGTATTTT.

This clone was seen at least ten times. CDR3 DNA sequence: TGTGCCAGCAGCTCCTCTCGGGTCTGGGGCTACACCTTC. Its protein is CASSSSRVWGYTF. V and J are TRBV9 and TRBJ1-2; D gene unclear. Per the germline V gene, CDR1 is SGDLS and CDR2 is YYNGEE. The CDR3 extends over 13 amino acids. V was cut by 4 bases and J by 8 bases, with 15 bases left in between.

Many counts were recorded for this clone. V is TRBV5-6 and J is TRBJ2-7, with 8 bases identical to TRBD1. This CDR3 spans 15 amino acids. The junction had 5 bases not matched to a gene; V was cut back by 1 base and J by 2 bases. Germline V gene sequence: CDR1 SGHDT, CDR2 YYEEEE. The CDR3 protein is CASSLNRGTTYEQYF. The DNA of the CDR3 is TGTGCCAGCAGCTTGAACAGGGGGACAACCTACGAGCAGTACTTC.

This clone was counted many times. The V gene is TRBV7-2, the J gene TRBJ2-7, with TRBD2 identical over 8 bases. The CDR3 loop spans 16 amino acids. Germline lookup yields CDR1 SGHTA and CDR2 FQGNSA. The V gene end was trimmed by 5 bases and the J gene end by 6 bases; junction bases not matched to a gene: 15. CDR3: CASSDKRGLVFGEQYF. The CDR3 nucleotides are TGTGCCAGCAGCGACAAACGGGGACTAGTATTTGGCGAGCAGTACTTC.

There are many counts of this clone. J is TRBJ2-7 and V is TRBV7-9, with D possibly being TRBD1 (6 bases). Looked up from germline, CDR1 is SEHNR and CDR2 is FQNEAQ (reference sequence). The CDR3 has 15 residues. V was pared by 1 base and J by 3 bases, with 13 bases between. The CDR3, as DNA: TGTGCCAGCAGCTTAGGGGGGCAGGGTAACTACGAGCAGTACTTC. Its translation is CASSLGGQGNYEQYF.